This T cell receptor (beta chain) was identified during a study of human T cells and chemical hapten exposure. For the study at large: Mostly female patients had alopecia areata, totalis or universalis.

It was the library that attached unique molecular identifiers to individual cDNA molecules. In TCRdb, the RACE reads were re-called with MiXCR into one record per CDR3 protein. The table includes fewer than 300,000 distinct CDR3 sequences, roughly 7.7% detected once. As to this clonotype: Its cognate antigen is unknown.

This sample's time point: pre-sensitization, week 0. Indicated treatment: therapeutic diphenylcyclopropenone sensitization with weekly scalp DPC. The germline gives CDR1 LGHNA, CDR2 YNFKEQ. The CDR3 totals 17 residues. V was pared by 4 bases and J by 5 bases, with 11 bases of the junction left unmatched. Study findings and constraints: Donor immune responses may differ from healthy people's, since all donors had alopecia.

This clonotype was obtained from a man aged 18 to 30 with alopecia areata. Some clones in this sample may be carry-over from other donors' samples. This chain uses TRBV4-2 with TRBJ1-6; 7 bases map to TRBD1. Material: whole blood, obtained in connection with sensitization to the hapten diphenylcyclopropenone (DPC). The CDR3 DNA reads TGTGCCAGCAGCCGACGACAGGGACACTCGGATAATTCACCCCTCCACTTT. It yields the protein CASSRRQGHSDNSPLHF.